These 31 T cell receptor beta chains originate from one sample sequenced in a study of spatial heterogeneity in lung cancer. The study's findings and limits: Intratumoral expanded alpha and beta TCR counts were found to track tumor mutation counts.

The time point: sample taken at primary tumor resection. These TCRs are of unknown antigen specificity. TCRdb used MiXCR to reprocess the 5' RACE reads, holding one entry per CDR3 protein. The top ten hold 15% to 20% of the sample, which has about 16,000 distinct CDR3 sequences, 6.5% to 8% seen once. The input for sequencing was lung tumor tissue, taken at surgery. Source of these receptors: a female donor with early-stage non-small cell lung cancer.

This clonotype was counted a few times. As an off-target read in a library built for alpha chains, this beta chain has a frequency of little significance. J is TRBJ2-5 and V is TRBV20-1; 9 bases map to TRBD2. J was trimmed by 0 bases and V by 5 bases; bases with no gene match: 13. Germline CDR1 is DFQATT and CDR2 is SNEGSKA (reference sequence). The CDR3 extends over 17 amino acids. Written as DNA, the CDR3 is TGCAGTGCTCCGGACGCGGGGGGGAGAACCTACCAAGAGACCCAGTACTTC. Its translation: CSAPDAGGRTYQETQYF.

As for this clonotype: A much larger clonotype is one base distant, so this may be a read error. This beta chain is an off-target read within a library intended for alpha chains, so its frequency means little. The J gene is TRBJ1-2, the V gene TRBV2; D ambiguous. V was shortened by 0 bases and J by 7 bases, with 9 bases between the two germline ends. This CDR3 comprises 13 residues. Germline V gives CDR1 SNHLY, CDR2 FYNNEI. The CDR3 DNA reads TGTGCCAGCAGTGAAGCTCTAACCCGTGGCTACACCTTC. Its protein product is CASSEALTRGYTF. Looking up the rest from reference TRBV2 and TRBJ1-2 gives the full variable domain: EPEVTQTPSHQVTQMGQEVILRCVPISNHLYFYWYRQILGQKVEFLVSFYNNEISEKSEIFDDQFSVERPDGSNFTLKIRSTKLEDSAMYFCASSEALTRGYTFGSGTRLTVV.

This clonotype occurred a few times. Because the library targeted alpha chains, this beta chain is an off-target read whose size means little. The V and J genes are TRBV7-2 and TRBJ2-1; D is unresolved. Trimming took 4 bases from V and 4 from J, leaving 14 bases between them. Germline CDR1 is SGHTA and CDR2 is FQGNSA. This CDR3 is 15 amino acids long. The CDR3 DNA reads as TGTGCCAGCAGCTCCTATCCTGCGGCATACAATGAGCAGTTCTTC. Translation gives CASSSYPAAYNEQFF.

This clonotype was observed at least ten times. This beta chain is off target for a library built for alpha chains, so its abundance means little. The chain joins TRBV12-5 to TRBJ1-1; D is ambiguous. In germline, CDR1 is LGHNT, CDR2 FRNRAP. Trimming shortened V by 5 bases and J by 8 bases, and 12 bases separated the two germline ends. The CDR3 consists of 12 residues. The CDR3 bases are TGTGCTAGTGGTCTACCCGGCGGGGAAGCTTTCTTT. Translation gives CASGLPGGEAFF. The full variable domain, rest sourced from reference TRBV12-5 and TRBJ1-1, is DARVTQTPRHKVTEMGQEVTMRCQPILGHNTVFWYRQTMMQGLELLAYFRNRAPLDDSGMPKDRFSAEMPDATLATLKIQPSEPRDSAVYFCASGLPGGEAFFGQGTRLTVV.

In the case of this clonotype: A library prepared for alpha chains yielded this beta chain as an off-target read; its size is of little meaning. The chain couples TRBV7-9 to TRBJ1-5; unclear D gene. Germline CDR1 reads SEHNR; CDR2 reads FQNEAQ (reference sequence). V was shortened by 5 bases and J by 1 base, with 6 bases between the two germline ends. The CDR3 is 13 amino acids. The CDR3 region has the DNA TGTGCCAGCAGCCCAGACAGCAATCAGCCCCAGCATTTT. Protein: CASSPDSNQPQHF.

This clonotype occurred many times. This beta chain is off target for a library built for alpha chains, so its abundance means little. The chain is built from TRBV5-5 and TRBJ2-7; TRBD2 agrees at 7 bases. There are 15 residues in the CDR3. V lost 1 base and J lost 2; bases outside the gene matches: 6. CDR1 is SGHKS and CDR2 is YYEKEE in the germline V gene (reference sequence). DNA of the CDR3: TGTGCCAGCAGCTTGACGGCTAGCGGCCCCTACGAGCAGTACTTC. Residues: CASSLTASGPYEQYF.

This clonotype was seen many times. This beta chain slipped into a library made for alpha chains as a stray read, so its size is not meaningful. The chain employs TRBV5-6 and TRBJ2-1; 12 bases align to TRBD2. The length of the CDR3 is 15 residues. Germline V gives CDR1 SGHDT, CDR2 YYEEEE. Trimming took 4 bases from V and 6 from J; bases not matched to a gene: 5. The CDR3 bases are TGTGCCAGCAGCACCTGGACTAGCGGGGTCAATGAGCAGTTCTTC. Amino acids: CASSTWTSGVNEQFF. Based on the CDR3 plus reference TRBV5-6 and TRBJ2-1, the full variable domain is DAGVTQSPTHLIKTRGQQVTLRCSPKSGHDTVSWYQQALGQGPQFIFQYYEEEERQRGNFPDRFSGHQFPNYSSELNVNALLLGDSALYLCASSTWTSGVNEQFFGPGTRLTVL.

There are many counts of this clonotype. In a library made to pick up alpha chains, this beta chain is a stray read with a size that means little. The rearrangement joins TRBV18 to TRBJ2-5, with D unclear. V was shortened by 3 bases and J by 1 base, with 9 bases between the two germline ends. Germline V CDR1 and CDR2: KGHSH, LQKENI. The CDR3 is made up of 14 amino acids. The CDR3: CASSPPGPQETQYF. In nucleotides, the CDR3 is TGTGCCAGCTCACCCCCCGGGCCCCAAGAGACCCAGTACTTC.

This clonotype was observed at least ten times. Being off target in a library aimed at alpha chains, this beta chain has a size of little meaning. V is TRBV27 and J is TRBJ1-1; TRBD1 might be the D (5 bases). Germline V CDR1 and CDR2: MNHEY, SMNVEV (reference sequence). Trimming took off 4 bases at V and 1 base at J, with 10 bases between the two ends. The CDR3 extends over 14 amino acids. DNA for the CDR3: TGTGCCAGCAGTTCCCTAGGACAGAACACTGAAGCTTTCTTT. This gives the protein CASSSLGQNTEAFF.

There are many counts of this clonotype. This beta chain lies outside the target of a library built for alpha chains; its clone size means little. The J gene is TRBJ1-3, the V gene TRBV7-2; no clear D. The CDR3 is made up of 16 amino acids. With 1 base removed from V and 4 bases from J, the gap between germline ends came to 14 bases. The germline V gene has CDR1 SGHTA and CDR2 FQGNSA. CDR3 sequence: CASSLVGPSVGNTIYF. The CDR3 DNA reads TGTGCCAGCAGCTTAGTTGGCCCTTCTGTGGGAAACACCATATATTTT.

This clonotype ranks as large. This beta chain is an off-target read within a library intended for alpha chains, so its frequency means little. The chain uses TRBV11-2 and TRBJ1-5; D is unclear. Between the trimmed V and J ends, which lost 5 bases and 9 bases, there was a span of 11 bases. This CDR3 is built from 12 residues. From germline, CDR1 is SGHAT and CDR2 FQNNGV. This CDR3 reads CASSIPRGPQHF. Here the CDR3 DNA reads TGTGCCAGCAGCATCCCCCGCGGGCCCCAGCATTTT.

In regard to this clonotype: A library prepared for alpha chains yielded this beta chain as an off-target read; its size is of little meaning. This chain joins TRBV7-2 and TRBJ2-7, with D perhaps matching TRBD1 or TRBD2 (5 bases each). CDR1 is SGHTA, CDR2 FQGNSA, per germline. V lost 4 bases and J 6 bases, leaving 19 bases between the germline ends. The CDR3 runs to 15 residues. CDR3 amino acids: CASSWGSGSLAEQYF. CDR3 nucleotides: TGTGCCAGCAGCTGGGGCTCAGGGAGCCTTGCCGAGCAGTACTTC.

In its sample, this clonotype was seen a few times. The library was designed around alpha chains, so this beta chain is a stray read whose abundance carries little weight. This sequence joins TRBV18 and TRBJ2-5, with 7 nucleotides matching TRBD2. The CDR3 contains 13 residues. Per the germline V gene, CDR1 is KGHSH and CDR2 is LQKENI. Unmatched junction bases numbered 5, after V lost 9 bases and J lost 1 base. CDR3 bases: TGTGCCAGTACCCGCGGGAGCCAAGAGACCCAGTACTTC. This codes for CASTRGSQETQYF.

By share of the sample, this clonotype is medium-sized. Being off target in a library aimed at alpha chains, this beta chain has a size of little meaning. The V call is TRBV7-9, the J call TRBJ1-6; TRBD1 agrees at 7 bases. The trim removed 0 bases at V and 11 bases at J, leaving 13 bases unmatched. The CDR3 has 17 residues. Per germline, CDR1 SEHNR and CDR2 FQNEAQ (reference sequence). The CDR3 region is CASSLAGGDSLRAPLHF. For the CDR3, the DNA is TGTGCCAGCAGCTTAGCGGGGGGGGACAGCCTTAGGGCACCCCTCCACTTT.

This clonotype has ten or more counts. This beta chain lies outside the target of a library built for alpha chains; its clone size means little. The chain has TRBV7-9 and TRBJ2-1, with D tentatively TRBD2 (6 bases). The germline V and J ends were trimmed by 0 bases and 8 bases, with 17 bases remaining between them. From germline, CDR1 is SEHNR and CDR2 FQNEAQ (reference sequence). The CDR3 extends over 16 amino acids. As DNA, the CDR3 is TGTGCCAGCAGCTTAGCGCTAGGACTAATAGGCCATGAGCAGTTCTTC. It translates to CASSLALGLIGHEQFF.

This clonotype came up many times. This beta chain represents an off-target read in a library built for alpha chains; its size is of limited meaning. The chain is built from TRBV20-1 and TRBJ1-1, with D possibly TRBD1 on 6 matching bases. Per germline, CDR1 DFQATT and CDR2 SNEGSKA (reference sequence). V was clipped by 3 bases and J by 5 bases, with 25 bases between them. This CDR3 spans 17 amino acids. For the CDR3, the DNA is TGCAGTGCTAGTCAGATCGGCAGGGGCCAAGGAGGAACTGAAGCTTTCTTT. Translation gives CSASQIGRGQGGTEAFF.

This clonotype has ten or more counts. For a library built for alpha chains, this beta chain is a stray read; little rests on its size. The J gene is TRBJ1-4, the V gene TRBV4-1, with D perhaps TRBD1 (6 bases). The CDR3 sequence is 15 residues long. Germline V gene data show CDR1 as MGHRA and CDR2 as YSYEKL. V was cut by 0 bases and J by 10 bases, with 15 bases left in between. The CDR3 is CASSQDWGAGTKLFF. The CDR3 coding sequence is TGCGCCAGCAGCCAAGATTGGGGGGCAGGAACAAAACTGTTTTTT.

This clonotype appeared a few times. Being off target in a library aimed at alpha chains, this beta chain has a size of little meaning. V usage is TRBV24-1 and J usage is TRBJ1-5; 7 bases fit TRBD1. Germline trimming cut 3 bases from V and 0 bases from J; bases unmatched to any gene: 7. Germline CDR1 is KGHDR and CDR2 is SFDVKD. The CDR3 extends over 17 amino acids. The CDR3 nucleotides read TGTGCCACCAGTGATCACAGGGGACACGGTAGCAATCAGCCCCAGCATTTT. Its protein product is CATSDHRGHGSNQPQHF.

This clonotype was seen repeatedly, ten times or more. The junction shows a germline mismatch at one end, possibly a read error. Because the library targeted alpha chains, this beta chain is an off-target read whose size means little. The chain couples TRBV7-2 to TRBJ1-2, with D tentatively TRBD1 (6 bases). The germline V gene has CDR1 SGHTA and CDR2 FQGNSA. The CDR3 runs 12 residues. The CDR3 here is CASSLGQPVLLF. The CDR3 region has the DNA TGTGCCAGCAGCCTGGGACAACCTGTCCTGCTATTC. Full variable domain (outside the CDR3, taken from reference TRBV7-2 and TRBJ1-2): GAGVSQSPSNKVTEKGKDVELRCDPISGHTALYWYRQSLGQGLEFLIYFQGNSAPDKSGLPSDRFSAERTGGSVSTLTIQRTQQEDSAVYLCASSLGQPVLLFGSGTRLTVV.

Of note for this clonotype: Just one base apart from a much larger clone, this may be a read error. The library was designed around alpha chains, so this beta chain is a stray read whose abundance carries little weight. The chain has TRBV5-1 and TRBJ2-1, with a possible D match to TRBD2 (5 bases). The CDR3 loop spans 14 amino acids. Per germline, CDR1 SGHRS and CDR2 YFSETQ. V was shortened by 6 bases and J by 3 bases, with 13 bases between the two germline ends. This CDR3 is CASTPEGNYNEQFF. The CDR3 DNA reads as TGCGCCAGCACCCCAGAGGGCAACTACAATGAGCAGTTCTTC.

By share of the sample, this clonotype is medium-sized. This beta chain is an unintended read in a library built for alpha chains; its size means little. The chain joins TRBV6-5 to TRBJ1-1, with a weak D call TRBD1 (5 bases). The CDR3 spans 14 residues. CDR1 and CDR2 (germline): MNHEY, SVGAGI. V shed 6 bases and J shed 1 base, with 12 bases lying between them. The CDR3 here is CASRPVTGNTEAFF. CDR3 in DNA: TGTGCCAGCAGACCTGTTACAGGGAACACTGAAGCTTTCTTT.

This clonotype was seen ten or more times. This beta chain turned up in a library designed for alpha chains; as an off-target read, its abundance says little. This sequence joins TRBV6-5 and TRBJ2-7, with 7 bases aligning to TRBD1. The CDR3 is made up of 16 amino acids. Germline assignment: CDR1 MNHEY and CDR2 SVGAGI. V lost 2 bases to trimming and J lost 0 bases; unmatched junction nucleotides: 7. The CDR3 DNA is TGTGCCAGCAGTTACCTTCCGACAGGGTTCTCCTACGAGCAGTACTTC. It specifies CASSYLPTGFSYEQYF.

This clonotype appeared a few times. Because the library targeted alpha chains, this beta chain is an off-target read whose size means little. The CDR3 is CASSLSGTLYEQYF. CDR3 nucleotides: TGTGCCAGCAGCCTTAGCGGGACCCTCTACGAGCAGTACTTC. The chain joins TRBV11-2 to TRBJ2-7; TRBD2 aligns across 8 bases. The germline gives CDR1 SGHAT, CDR2 FQNNGV. V was clipped by 5 bases and J by 3 bases; unmatched bases: 6. The CDR3 covers 14 residues.

Sample share makes this clonotype medium-sized. This beta chain turned up in a library designed for alpha chains; as an off-target read, its abundance says little. The genes are TRBV7-2 and TRBJ1-2; D uncertain. Looked up from germline, CDR1 is SGHTA and CDR2 is FQGNSA. The CDR3 has 13 amino acids. The V and J ends lost 0 bases and 8 bases respectively, with 10 bases between them. CDR3 bases: TGTGCCAGCAGCTTAGCAGACGGGTTCGGCTACACCTTC. Amino acids: CASSLADGFGYTF. The variable domain in full, completed from reference TRBV7-2 and TRBJ1-2, reads GAGVSQSPSNKVTEKGKDVELRCDPISGHTALYWYRQSLGQGLEFLIYFQGNSAPDKSGLPSDRFSAERTGGSVSTLTIQRTQQEDSAVYLCASSLADGFGYTFGSGTRLTVV.

The table lists this clonotype with many counts. This beta chain slipped into a library made for alpha chains as a stray read, so its size is not meaningful. The rearrangement links TRBV29-1 to TRBJ2-2; D may be TRBD2 (6 bases). V was clipped by 3 bases and J by 9 bases, with 17 bases between them. Germline V gives CDR1 SQVTM, CDR2 ANQGSEA. The CDR3 extends over 14 amino acids. DNA of the CDR3: TGCAGCGTTGAGCGGGGTGGGGTTCGCCGGGAGCTGTTTTTT. This translates into CSVERGGVRRELFF.

The table lists this clonotype with many counts. This beta chain turned up in a library designed for alpha chains; as an off-target read, its abundance says little. In nucleotides, the CDR3 is TGTGCCAGCAGCCCCCAGACAGGGGGGGGCTACACCTTC. Translated: CASSPQTGGGYTF. The chain links TRBV14 to TRBJ1-2; TRBD1 agrees at 9 bases. This CDR3 comprises 13 residues. Looked up from germline, CDR1 is SGHDN and CDR2 is FVKESK. The V gene end was trimmed by 4 bases and the J gene end by 8 bases; junction bases not matched to a gene: 5.

This clonotype was observed at least ten times. One end of the junction fails to match germline, which may point to a read error. This beta chain is a stray read from a library made for alpha chains; its abundance is not meaningful. This chain links TRBV7-9 with TRBJ2-1; 16 bases fit TRBD2. The length of the CDR3 is 14 residues. CDR1 and CDR2 from the germline V gene are SEHNR and FQNEAQ (reference sequence). CDR3 in amino acids: CASSPGTSGGAPLF. The CDR3 DNA reads as TGTGCCAGCAGCCCCGGGACTAGCGGGGGGGCTCCGCTCTTC.

This clonotype occurred a few times. This beta chain is an unintended read in a library built for alpha chains; its size means little. This chain connects TRBV19 to TRBJ1-6, with 7 bases fitting TRBD1. The CDR3 contains 13 residues. Losses at the gene ends were 7 bases for V and 4 bases for J; bases not matched to a gene: 1. Germline values: CDR1 LNHDA, CDR2 SQIVND (reference sequence). CDR3 sequence (DNA): TGTGCCAGTACGGGACAGTATAATTCACCCCTCCACTTT. This sequence encodes CASTGQYNSPLHF.

Ten or more counts support this clonotype. The library was designed around alpha chains, so this beta chain is a stray read whose abundance carries little weight. J is TRBJ1-3 and V is TRBV10-2; D remains unclear. Trimming left V 6 bases short and J 2 bases short, with 2 bases between. CDR3 length: 11 amino acids. Germline loops: CDR1 WSHSY, CDR2 SAAADI. The CDR3 region is CASRTGNTIYF. The CDR3 DNA reads as TGCGCCAGCAGGACTGGAAACACCATATATTTT.

This clonotype was observed a handful of times. Because the library targeted alpha chains, this beta chain is an off-target read whose size means little. This rearrangement joins TRBV6-5 to TRBJ1-6; D gene unclear. In germline, CDR1 is MNHEY, CDR2 SVGAGI. This CDR3 has 12 residues. With 2 bases removed from V and 7 bases from J, the gap between germline ends came to 3 bases. CDR3 sequence: CASSYPNSPLHF. In DNA form, the CDR3 reads TGTGCCAGCAGTTACCCCAATTCACCCCTCCACTTT.

This clonotype was counted at least ten times. The library was designed around alpha chains, so this beta chain is a stray read whose abundance carries little weight. This chain connects TRBV2 to TRBJ2-7; D not certain. Germline assignment: CDR1 SNHLY and CDR2 FYNNEI. The CDR3 loop spans 13 amino acids. Trimming left V 5 bases short and J 1 base short, with 9 bases between. CDR3 sequence reads: CASSSARSYEQYF. CDR3 sequence (DNA): TGTGCCAGCAGTTCGGCCCGATCCTACGAGCAGTACTTC.